This is a list of T cell receptor beta chains from one sample in a study of regulatory T cells in long-lasting Graves disease. TCRdb used MiXCR to reprocess the multiplex PCR reads, holding one entry per CDR3 protein. The table shows around 500,000 distinct CDR3 sequences, with more than 15% occurring only once. These data are also associated with another study on T cells in Graves' hyperthyroidism and ophthalmopathy.

The sequences come from peripheral blood mononuclear cells (PBMCs), collected at new diagnosis, from a patient treated with antithyroid drugs. Every receptor here comes from a woman aged 35-60 years with Graves disease. Both conserved end residues are part of each CDR3. Fields, in order: D gene, V gene, J gene, clone size, CDR3 protein, CDR3 DNA. D genes are given only for firm matches. Size values are once, few and many counts, or a class for expanded clones, and some rows have none.

d_gene: -
v_gene: TRBV28
j_gene: TRBJ1-5
abundance: many
CDR3aa: CASSLSVLSNQPQHF
CDR3nt: TGTGCCAGCAGTTTATCTGTCCTTAGCAATCAGCCCCAGCATTTT

d_gene: -
v_gene: TRBV4-1
j_gene: TRBJ1-2
abundance: -
CDR3aa: CASSQEAGLIYGYTF
CDR3nt: TGCGCCAGCAGCCAAGAGGCGGGCCTAATCTATGGCTACACCTTC

d_gene: TRBD2
v_gene: TRBV4-1
j_gene: TRBJ2-1
abundance: few
CDR3aa: CASSHAGTRGNEQFF
CDR3nt: TGCGCCAGCAGCCACGCCGGGACTAGGGGCAATGAGCAGTTCTTC

d_gene: -
v_gene: TRBV5-1
j_gene: TRBJ1-2
abundance: -
CDR3aa: CASGPGREDYGYTF
CDR3nt: TGCGCCAGCGGACCTGGGAGGGAGGACTATGGCTACACCTTC

d_gene: -
v_gene: TRBV19
j_gene: TRBJ2-3
abundance: -
CDR3aa: CASSKSRTDTQYF
CDR3nt: TGTGCCAGTAGTAAGTCCCGCACAGATACGCAGTATTTT

d_gene: -
v_gene: TRBV5-5
j_gene: TRBJ1-2
abundance: -
CDR3aa: CASSFGGSNYGYTF
CDR3nt: TGTGCCAGCAGCTTTGGGGGTTCTAACTATGGCTACACCTTC

d_gene: -
v_gene: TRBV3-1
j_gene: TRBJ2-3
abundance: many
CDR3aa: CASSRIHGTDTQYF
CDR3nt: TGTGCCAGCAGCCGGATTCATGGCACAGATACGCAGTATTTT

d_gene: -
v_gene: TRBV18
j_gene: TRBJ1-1
abundance: many
CDR3aa: CASSPGPKNTEAFF
CDR3nt: TGTGCCAGCTCACCAGGCCCGAAGAACACTGAAGCTTTCTTT

d_gene: -
v_gene: TRBV4-1
j_gene: TRBJ2-3
abundance: few
CDR3aa: CASSPTGTDTQYF
CDR3nt: TGCGCCAGCAGCCCAACTGGGACAGATACGCAGTATTTT

d_gene: -
v_gene: TRBV6-1
j_gene: TRBJ1-1
abundance: -
CDR3aa: CASSEMEGLTEAFF
CDR3nt: TGTGCCAGCAGTGAAATGGAGGGGTTGACTGAAGCTTTCTTT

d_gene: -
v_gene: TRBV30
j_gene: TRBJ1-1
abundance: -
CDR3aa: CAWTATRGAFF
CDR3nt: TGTGCCTGGACAGCTACCAGGGGAGCTTTCTTT

d_gene: TRBD2
v_gene: TRBV6-1
j_gene: TRBJ2-3
abundance: -
CDR3aa: CASTPQRTSGGALYSDTQYF
CDR3nt: TGTGCCAGCACCCCCCAACGGACTAGCGGGGGGGCATTATATTCAGATACGCAGTATTTT

d_gene: -
v_gene: TRBV18
j_gene: TRBJ1-5
abundance: many
CDR3aa: CASSARSTATGHWLHF
CDR3nt: TGTGCCAGCTCAGCCCGCTCCACTGCTACAGGACATTGGTTGCATTTT

d_gene: -
v_gene: TRBV5-1
j_gene: TRBJ2-1
abundance: few
CDR3aa: CASSYGQTSYNEQFF
CDR3nt: TGCGCCAGCAGCTATGGACAGACCTCCTACAATGAGCAGTTCTTC

d_gene: -
v_gene: TRBV6-2/TRBV6-3
j_gene: TRBJ1-5
abundance: -
CDR3aa: CASSRTSRSDQPQHF
CDR3nt: TGTGCCAGCAGTCGCACGTCCCGGAGTGATCAGCCCCAGCATTTT

d_gene: TRBD1
v_gene: TRBV7-3
j_gene: TRBJ1-1
abundance: many
CDR3aa: CASSFDRGSAEAFF
CDR3nt: TGTGCCAGCAGCTTCGACAGGGGAAGCGCTGAAGCTTTCTTT

d_gene: TRBD1
v_gene: TRBV6-1
j_gene: TRBJ2-1
abundance: -
CDR3aa: CASRVPQGAFDEQFF
CDR3nt: TGTGCCAGCAGGGTACCCCAGGGGGCCTTCGATGAGCAGTTCTTC

d_gene: -
v_gene: TRBV5-1
j_gene: TRBJ2-2
abundance: few
CDR3aa: CASSRSGPGELFF
CDR3nt: TGCGCCAGCTCCAGGTCGGGCCCCGGGGAGCTGTTTTTT

d_gene: -
v_gene: TRBV3-1
j_gene: TRBJ1-1
abundance: -
CDR3aa: CASSQVLADTEAFF
CDR3nt: TGTGCCAGCAGCCAAGTTTTGGCTGACACTGAAGCTTTCTTT

d_gene: TRBD1
v_gene: TRBV2
j_gene: TRBJ2-5
abundance: many
CDR3aa: CASSIGTGKETQYF
CDR3nt: TGTGCCAGCAGTATCGGGACAGGGAAAGAGACCCAGTACTTC

d_gene: TRBD1
v_gene: TRBV6-2/TRBV6-3
j_gene: TRBJ1-4
abundance: -
CDR3aa: CASSYSGQGKGEKLFF
CDR3nt: TGTGCCAGCAGTTATTCCGGACAGGGCAAGGGGGAAAAACTGTTTTTT

d_gene: -
v_gene: TRBV2
j_gene: TRBJ2-2
abundance: many
CDR3aa: CASSGTNFGELFF
CDR3nt: TGTGCCAGCAGCGGGACGAATTTCGGGGAGCTGTTTTTT

d_gene: TRBD2
v_gene: TRBV12-3/TRBV12-4
j_gene: TRBJ2-1
abundance: many
CDR3aa: CASSPAGTSGGRSYNEQFF
CDR3nt: TGTGCCAGCAGTCCCGCCGGGACTAGCGGGGGGCGCTCCTACAATGAGCAGTTCTTC

d_gene: -
v_gene: TRBV4-1
j_gene: TRBJ1-4
abundance: few
CDR3aa: CASSQGYLNEKLFF
CDR3nt: TGCGCCAGCAGCCAAGGGTATCTTAATGAAAAACTGTTTTTT

d_gene: -
v_gene: TRBV6-1
j_gene: TRBJ2-2
abundance: -
CDR3aa: CASIREPGPAGTGELFF
CDR3nt: TGTGCCAGCATCAGAGAACCGGGTCCCGCGGGCACCGGGGAGCTGTTTTTT

d_gene: TRBD1
v_gene: TRBV11-2
j_gene: TRBJ2-7
abundance: many
CDR3aa: CASSLWTGETYEQYF
CDR3nt: TGTGCCAGCAGCTTATGGACAGGGGAAACCTACGAGCAGTACTTC

d_gene: -
v_gene: TRBV27
j_gene: TRBJ1-6
abundance: many
CDR3aa: CASSFEGPRGVTYNSPLHF
CDR3nt: TGTGCCAGCAGTTTCGAGGGTCCAAGGGGGGTAACCTATAATTCACCCCTCCACTTT

d_gene: -
v_gene: TRBV20-1
j_gene: TRBJ1-1
abundance: -
CDR3aa: CSAPSRDMGGTEAFF
CDR3nt: TGCAGTGCTCCGAGCCGTGACATGGGGGGCACTGAAGCTTTCTTT

d_gene: -
v_gene: TRBV20-1
j_gene: TRBJ1-5
abundance: few
CDR3aa: CSAGGDFVDQPQHF
CDR3nt: TGCAGTGCTGGCGGGGATTTTGTCGATCAGCCCCAGCATTTT

d_gene: -
v_gene: TRBV3-1
j_gene: TRBJ2-5
abundance: many
CDR3aa: CASSLRVGLETQYF
CDR3nt: TGTGCCAGCAGCCTTAGGGTGGGATTAGAGACCCAGTACTTC

d_gene: -
v_gene: TRBV5-1
j_gene: TRBJ2-3
abundance: many
CDR3aa: CASKFNGESTDTQYF
CDR3nt: TGCGCCAGCAAGTTCAACGGGGAAAGCACAGATACGCAGTATTTT

d_gene: -
v_gene: TRBV27
j_gene: TRBJ1-1
abundance: many
CDR3aa: CASSLTSTATEAFF
CDR3nt: TGTGCCAGCAGTTTAACCTCGACGGCCACTGAAGCTTTCTTT

d_gene: -
v_gene: TRBV5-6
j_gene: TRBJ2-3
abundance: -
CDR3aa: CATAGAADTQYF
CDR3nt: TGTGCCACCGCAGGGGCGGCAGATACGCAGTATTTT

d_gene: -
v_gene: TRBV2
j_gene: TRBJ1-5
abundance: many
CDR3aa: CASNSWGAQPQHF
CDR3nt: TGTGCCAGCAACTCGTGGGGGGCCCAGCCCCAGCATTTT

d_gene: -
v_gene: TRBV7-2
j_gene: TRBJ1-1
abundance: many
CDR3aa: CASSLAGINTEAFF
CDR3nt: TGTGCCAGCAGCTTAGCGGGGATAAACACTGAAGCTTTCTTT

d_gene: -
v_gene: TRBV4-1
j_gene: TRBJ1-5
abundance: -
CDR3aa: CASSQMTGGQPQHF
CDR3nt: TGCGCCAGCAGCCAAATGACAGGAGGGCAGCCCCAGCATTTT

d_gene: -
v_gene: TRBV7-9
j_gene: TRBJ1-2
abundance: few
CDR3aa: CASSLAPGDYGYTF
CDR3nt: TGTGCCAGCAGCTTAGCGCCCGGAGACTATGGCTACACCTTC

d_gene: -
v_gene: TRBV29-1
j_gene: TRBJ1-2
abundance: -
CDR3aa: CSVNQEYSYGYTF
CDR3nt: TGCAGCGTAAACCAAGAATATAGCTATGGCTACACCTTC

d_gene: TRBD1
v_gene: TRBV6-1
j_gene: TRBJ1-2
abundance: many
CDR3aa: CASSDDEDRGLYGYTF
CDR3nt: TGTGCCAGCAGTGATGATGAGGACAGGGGGCTCTATGGCTACACCTTC

d_gene: -
v_gene: TRBV10-3
j_gene: TRBJ1-2
abundance: many
CDR3aa: CAIRADGLANYGYTF
CDR3nt: TGTGCCATCAGGGCCGACGGATTAGCTAACTATGGCTACACCTTC

d_gene: -
v_gene: TRBV12-5
j_gene: TRBJ2-1
abundance: -
CDR3aa: CASGLVPGGPTHNEQFF
CDR3nt: TGTGCTAGTGGTTTGGTACCCGGGGGCCCAACACACAATGAGCAGTTCTTC

d_gene: -
v_gene: TRBV20-1
j_gene: TRBJ2-2
abundance: once
CDR3aa: CSARDRPGVMTGELFF
CDR3nt: TGCAGTGCTAGAGATCGGCCAGGGGTGATGACCGGGGAGCTGTTTTTT

d_gene: -
v_gene: TRBV30
j_gene: TRBJ2-7
abundance: few
CDR3aa: CAWSAHTVRGVREQYF
CDR3nt: TGTGCCTGGAGTGCCCATACGGTTCGGGGAGTTCGGGAGCAGTACTTC

d_gene: -
v_gene: TRBV5-1
j_gene: TRBJ1-1
abundance: -
CDR3aa: CASTQERENTEAFF
CDR3nt: TGCGCCAGCACCCAGGAGAGGGAAAACACTGAAGCTTTCTTT

d_gene: -
v_gene: TRBV27
j_gene: TRBJ1-5
abundance: many
CDR3aa: CASSLQVNQPQHF
CDR3nt: TGTGCCAGCAGTTTGCAGGTTAATCAGCCCCAGCATTTT

d_gene: -
v_gene: TRBV6-4
j_gene: TRBJ2-2
abundance: -
CDR3aa: CASKADRNTGELFF
CDR3nt: TGTGCCAGCAAAGCGGATAGGAACACCGGGGAGCTGTTTTTT

d_gene: TRBD2
v_gene: TRBV3-1
j_gene: TRBJ2-1
abundance: many
CDR3aa: CASSPPGRDEQFF
CDR3nt: TGTGCCAGCAGCCCTCCAGGGAGGGATGAGCAGTTCTTC

d_gene: -
v_gene: TRBV10-3
j_gene: TRBJ2-3
abundance: many
CDR3aa: CAILRQFTDTQYF
CDR3nt: TGTGCCATCCTACGGCAGTTCACAGATACGCAGTATTTT

d_gene: -
v_gene: TRBV18
j_gene: TRBJ2-1
abundance: few
CDR3aa: CASSQDPSREQFF
CDR3nt: TGTGCCAGCTCACAAGACCCGTCCAGGGAGCAGTTCTTC

d_gene: -
v_gene: TRBV29-1
j_gene: TRBJ1-4
abundance: few
CDR3aa: CSVEKREADGLFF
CDR3nt: TGCAGCGTTGAAAAGAGGGAGGCGGACGGACTGTTTTTT

d_gene: TRBD2
v_gene: TRBV18
j_gene: TRBJ2-3
abundance: few
CDR3aa: CASSPAPAGGYTDTQYF
CDR3nt: TGTGCCAGCTCACCAGCCCCAGCGGGGGGTTACACAGATACGCAGTATTTT